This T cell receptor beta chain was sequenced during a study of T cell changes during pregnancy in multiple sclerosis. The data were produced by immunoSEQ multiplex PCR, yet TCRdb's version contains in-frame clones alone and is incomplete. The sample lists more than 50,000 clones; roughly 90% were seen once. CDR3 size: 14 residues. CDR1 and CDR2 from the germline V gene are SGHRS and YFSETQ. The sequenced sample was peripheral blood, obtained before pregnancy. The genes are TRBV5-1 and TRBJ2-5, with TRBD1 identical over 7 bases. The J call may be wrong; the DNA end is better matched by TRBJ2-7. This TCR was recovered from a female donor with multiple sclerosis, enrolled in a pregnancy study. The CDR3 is CASRDRVATYEQYF. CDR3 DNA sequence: TGCGCCAGCCGCGACAGGGTGGCCACCTACGAGCAGTACTTC.